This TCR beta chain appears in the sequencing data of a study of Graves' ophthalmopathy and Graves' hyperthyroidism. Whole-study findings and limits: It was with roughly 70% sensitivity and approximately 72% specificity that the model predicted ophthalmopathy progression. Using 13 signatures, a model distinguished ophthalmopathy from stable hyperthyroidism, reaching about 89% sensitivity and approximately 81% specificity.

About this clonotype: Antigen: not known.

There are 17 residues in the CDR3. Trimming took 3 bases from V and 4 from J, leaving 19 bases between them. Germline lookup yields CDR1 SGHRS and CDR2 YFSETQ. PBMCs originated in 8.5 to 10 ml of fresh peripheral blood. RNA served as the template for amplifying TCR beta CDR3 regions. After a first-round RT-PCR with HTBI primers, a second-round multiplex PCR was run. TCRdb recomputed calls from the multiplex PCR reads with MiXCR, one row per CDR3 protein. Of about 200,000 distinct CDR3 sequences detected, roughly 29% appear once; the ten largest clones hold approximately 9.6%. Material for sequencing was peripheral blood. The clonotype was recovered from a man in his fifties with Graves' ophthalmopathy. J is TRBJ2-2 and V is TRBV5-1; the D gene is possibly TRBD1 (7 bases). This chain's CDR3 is CASSSNPSGGPTGELFF. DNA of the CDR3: TGCGCCAGCAGCTCAAACCCCTCAGGGGGGCCCACCGGGGAGCTGTTTTTT.